This T cell receptor beta chain was sequenced for a study of control samples from healthy donors and cancer patients. Germline values: CDR1 SGHAT, CDR2 FQNNGV. V lost 0 bases to trimming and J lost 4 bases; unmatched junction nucleotides: 5. The CDR3 has 16 residues. Libraries were prepared by immunoSEQ multiplex PCR; TCRdb keeps only in-frame clonotypes and omits some of them. The sample carries some 120,000 clones, over 85% recorded once. Sequenced input: blood. This receptor was taken from a man aged 25-45 years in good health. The V gene is TRBV11-2, the J gene TRBJ1-2, with 10 bases matching TRBD1. CDR3: CASSLDPRTGGYGYTF. The CDR3 DNA reads TGTGCCAGCAGCTTAGACCCCCGGACAGGGGGCTATGGCTACACCTTC. Combining the CDR3 with reference TRBV11-2 and TRBJ1-2 gives the whole variable domain EAGVAQSPRYKIIEKRQSVAFWCNPISGHATLYWYQQILGQGPKLLIQFQNNGVVDDSQLPKDRFSAERLKGVDSTLKIQPAKLEDSAVYLCASSLDPRTGGYGYTFGSGTRLTVV.